A selection of T cell receptor beta chains follows, all from one sample in a study of T cell changes during pregnancy in multiple sclerosis. Measured with immunoSEQ multiplex PCR; TCRdb has only the in-frame clones, and not every one. Seen here are tens of thousands of clones, 85% to 95% observed once, and the top ten hold 2.5% to 3.5%. The sample in question was CD8+ T cells from peripheral blood mononuclear cells, obtained in the third trimester of pregnancy. The receptor source for this set is a female donor in good health, enrolled as a control in a pregnancy study. Both conserved end residues are part of each CDR3. Each record gives: D gene, J gene, CDR3 length, V gene, clone size, CDR3 protein, CDR3 DNA. The D gene is left open where the match is weak. Clone size is shown for a subset of rows, as once, few, many or a class of expanded clone.

TRBD1 | TRBJ1-2 | 13 | TRBV30 | NA | CAWVQGGSYGYTF | TGTGCCTGGGTACAGGGGGGGTCCTATGGCTACACCTTC
NA | TRBJ2-7 | 13 | TRBV7-9 | once | CASGTGSSYEQYF | TGTGCCAGCGGTACAGGGAGCTCCTACGAGCAGTACTTC
NA | TRBJ1-6 | 20 | TRBV5-1 | NA | CASSSGVGALLSSYNSPLHF | TGCGCCAGCAGTTCAGGGGTGGGGGCCCTTCTAAGCTCCTATAATTCACCCCTCCACTTT
NA | TRBJ1-1 | 15 | TRBV7-9 | NA | CASSPRTGINTEAFF | TGTGCCAGCAGCCCTCGGACGGGGATAAACACTGAAGCTTTCTTT
TRBD1 | TRBJ1-3 | 16 | TRBV30 | NA | CAWSVLTGGSGNTIYF | TGTGCCTGGAGTGTCCTGACAGGGGGATCTGGAAACACCATATATTTT
TRBD2 | TRBJ2-2 | 15 | TRBV7-9 | NA | CASSFGGGGSGELFF | TGTGCCAGCAGCTTTGGCGGGGGAGGCTCCGGGGAGCTGTTTTTT
NA | TRBJ1-1 | 13 | TRBV27 | NA | CASSLQGNTEAFF | TGTGCCAGCAGTTTACAGGGTAACACTGAAGCTTTCTTT
TRBD1 | TRBJ2-7 | 14 | TRBV5-6 | NA | CASSVGYRGHEQYF | TGTGCCAGCAGCGTGGGTTACAGGGGGCACGAGCAGTACTTC
TRBD1 | TRBJ2-7 | 14 | TRBV7-9 | NA | CASSLTGVKEVQYF | TGTGCCAGCAGCTTAACAGGGGTGAAAGAAGTGCAGTACTTC
TRBD2 | TRBJ2-7 | 14 | TRBV11-3 | NA | CASSFSGSSYEQYF | TGTGCCAGCAGTTTTAGCGGGAGCTCCTACGAGCAGTACTTC
TRBD1 | TRBJ1-1 | 15 | TRBV5-1 | NA | CASSGTDRGWTEAFF | TGCGCCAGCAGCGGGACGGACAGGGGCTGGACTGAAGCTTTCTTT
NA | TRBJ1-5 | 15 | TRBV6-5 | NA | CASSYREGGRQPQHF | TGTGCCAGCAGTTACAGGGAGGGGGGACGGCAGCCCCAGCATTTT
TRBD2 | TRBJ2-1 | 17 | TRBV4-2 | NA | CASSQRLAGARGNEQFF | TGTGCCAGCAGCCAAAGACTAGCGGGGGCCCGGGGGAATGAGCAGTTCTTC
NA | TRBJ1-5 | 16 | TRBV4-3 | NA | CASSQDGRPPHQPQHF | TGCGCCAGCAGCCAAGATGGCAGGCCCCCTCATCAGCCCCAGCATTTT
NA | TRBJ2-2 | 15 | TRBV2 | NA | CASRFTELNTGELFF | TGTGCCAGCAGGTTTACCGAGTTGAACACCGGGGAGCTGTTTTTT
NA | TRBJ2-1 | 11 | TRBV27 | NA | CASSFASREFF | TGTGCCAGCAGTTTCGCAAGCCGGGAGTTCTTC
NA | TRBJ1-1 | 15 | TRBV4-1 | NA | CASSQDPRGSDEAFF | TGCGCCAGCAGCCAAGATCCCAGGGGTAGTGATGAAGCTTTCTTT
NA | TRBJ1-2 | 13 | TRBV7-9 | NA | CASSPQELYGYTF | TGTGCCAGCAGCCCACAGGAGCTCTATGGCTACACCTTC
TRBD1 | TRBJ1-1 | 14 | TRBV12-5 | NA | CASGPGTGDTEAFF | TGTGCTAGTGGTCCCGGGACAGGGGACACTGAAGCTTTCTTT
NA | TRBJ1-2 | 13 | TRBV6-4 | NA | CASSDSGGEGYTF | TGTGCCAGCAGTGACTCAGGGGGGGAAGGCTACACCTTC
NA | TRBJ2-7 | 15 | TRBV4-1 | few | CASSQGLTATYEQYF | TGCGCCAGCAGCCAGGGTTTGACAGCTACCTACGAGCAGTACTTC
NA | TRBJ1-1 | 14 | TRBV25-1 | NA | CASSELSGAGGAFF | TGTGCCAGCAGTGAATTATCAGGGGCTGGGGGAGCTTTCTTT
NA | TRBJ2-5 | 16 | TRBV5-1 | NA | CASSLGHRGSGETQYF | TGCGCCAGCAGCTTGGGCCATCGGGGGAGTGGGGAGACCCAGTACTTC
TRBD2 | TRBJ2-7 | 14 | TRBV9 | NA | CASSVGLAGYEQYF | TGTGCCAGCAGCGTAGGGCTAGCGGGGTATGAGCAGTACTTC
NA | TRBJ1-6 | 18 | TRBV7-6 | NA | CASSLGGREGLGNSPLHF | TGTGCCAGCAGCTTAGGGGGGCGCGAGGGATTGGGAAATTCACCCCTCCACTTT
NA | TRBJ1-2 | 14 | TRBV6-1 | NA | CASRNGLLGYGYTF | TGTGCCAGCAGGAATGGACTCCTGGGCTATGGCTACACCTTC
NA | TRBJ2-1 | 17 | TRBV15 | NA | CATSRDPPTTADNEQFF | TGTGCCACCAGCAGAGATCCCCCGACTACGGCGGACAATGAGCAGTTCTTC
NA | TRBJ2-2 | 17 | TRBV14 | NA | CASSQEAWQANTGELFF | TGTGCCAGCAGCCAAGAGGCGTGGCAGGCAAACACCGGGGAGCTGTTTTTT
NA | TRBJ1-2 | 17 | TRBV10-3 | NA | CAISESPVVTVGYGYTF | TGTGCCATCAGTGAGTCTCCGGTGGTCACAGTAGGTTATGGCTACACCTTC
NA | TRBJ1-1 | 13 | TRBV27 | NA | CASSPQGSTEAFF | TGTGCCAGCAGTCCCCAGGGGAGCACTGAAGCTTTCTTT
TRBD1 | TRBJ2-7 | 15 | TRBV6-5 | NA | CASSSRQGVSYEQYF | TGTGCCAGCAGTTCTCGGCAGGGGGTCTCCTACGAGCAGTACTTC